The clone carrying this T cell receptor (beta chain) came up a few times. Its antigen is not known. The CDR3 totals 18 residues. This sample is part of a study of T-cell memory formation after mild COVID-19. Study-wide results and caveats: The study detected some responding clones in pre-infection memory, suggesting cross-reactive memory joined.

TCRdb analysed the 5' RACE reads with MiXCR anew, one entry per CDR3 protein. The sample lists some 57,000 distinct CDR3 sequences, approximately 12% occurring once. Sequenced: PBMCs or a T cell subset sorted from them (not recorded which). This chain links TRBV3-2 with TRBJ1-1; the table names TRBD1, a call not compared with the DNA. TRBV3-2 is annotated as a pseudogene. This receptor was identified in a man younger than 35 who had mild COVID-19 (a few samples of this study predate the infection). Cell type and time point are not known. The CDR3 protein is CASSQDLQGKQMNTEAFF. CDR3 nucleotides: TGTGCCAGCAGCCAAGATCTGCAGGGGAAACAGATGAACACTGAAGCTTTCTTT.